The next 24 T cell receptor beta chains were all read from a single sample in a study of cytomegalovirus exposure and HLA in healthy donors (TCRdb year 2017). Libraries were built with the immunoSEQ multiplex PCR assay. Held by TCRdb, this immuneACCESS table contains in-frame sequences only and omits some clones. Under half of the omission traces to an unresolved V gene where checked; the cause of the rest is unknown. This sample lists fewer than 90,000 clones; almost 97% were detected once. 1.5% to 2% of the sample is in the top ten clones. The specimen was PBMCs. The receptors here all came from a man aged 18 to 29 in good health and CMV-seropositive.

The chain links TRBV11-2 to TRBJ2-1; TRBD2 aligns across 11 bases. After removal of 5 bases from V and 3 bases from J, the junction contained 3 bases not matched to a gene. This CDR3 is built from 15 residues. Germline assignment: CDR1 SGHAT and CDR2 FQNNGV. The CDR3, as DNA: TGTGCCAGCAGCAATAGCGGGAGGGACTACAATGAGCAGTTCTTC. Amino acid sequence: CASSNSGRDYNEQFF.

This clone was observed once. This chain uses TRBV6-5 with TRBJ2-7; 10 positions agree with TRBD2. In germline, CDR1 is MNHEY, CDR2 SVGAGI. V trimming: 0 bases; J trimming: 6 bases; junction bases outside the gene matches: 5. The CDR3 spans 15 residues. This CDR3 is CASSYSSGGRGEQYF. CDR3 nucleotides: TGTGCCAGCAGTTACTCTAGCGGGGGGCGTGGCGAGCAGTACTTC.

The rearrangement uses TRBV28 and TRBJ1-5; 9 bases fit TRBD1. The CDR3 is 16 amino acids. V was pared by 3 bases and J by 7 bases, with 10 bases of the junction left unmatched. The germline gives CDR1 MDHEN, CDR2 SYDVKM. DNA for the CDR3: TGTGCCAGCAGTTTTCAGTTTGGCACAGGGGGCCAGCCCCAGCATTTT. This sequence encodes CASSFQFGTGGQPQHF.

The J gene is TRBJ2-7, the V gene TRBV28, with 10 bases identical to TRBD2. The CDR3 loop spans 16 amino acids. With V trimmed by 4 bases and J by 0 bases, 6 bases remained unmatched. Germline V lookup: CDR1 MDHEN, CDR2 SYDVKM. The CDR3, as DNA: TGTGCCAGCAGTTCTCTAGCGGGAGTCCCCTCCTACGAGCAGTACTTC. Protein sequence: CASSSLAGVPSYEQYF. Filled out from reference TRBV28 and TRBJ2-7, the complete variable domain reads DVKVTQSSRYLVKRTGEKVFLECVQDMDHENMFWYRQDPGLGLRLIYFSYDVKMKEKGDIPEGYSVSREKKERFSLILESASTNQTSMYLCASSSLAGVPSYEQYFGPGTRLTVT.

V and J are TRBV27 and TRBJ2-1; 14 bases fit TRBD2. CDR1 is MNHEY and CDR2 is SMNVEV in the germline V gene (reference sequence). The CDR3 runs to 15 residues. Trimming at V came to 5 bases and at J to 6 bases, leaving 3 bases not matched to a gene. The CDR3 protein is CASSAGLAGVNEQFF. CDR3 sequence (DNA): TGTGCCAGCAGTGCGGGACTAGCGGGAGTCAATGAGCAGTTCTTC.

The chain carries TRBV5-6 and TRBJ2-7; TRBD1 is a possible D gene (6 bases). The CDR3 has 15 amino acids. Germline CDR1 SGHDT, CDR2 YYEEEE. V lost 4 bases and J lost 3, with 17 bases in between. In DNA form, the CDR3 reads TGTGCCAGCAGCCCGACAGGTCGGGACCACTACGAGCAGTACTTC. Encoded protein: CASSPTGRDHYEQYF.

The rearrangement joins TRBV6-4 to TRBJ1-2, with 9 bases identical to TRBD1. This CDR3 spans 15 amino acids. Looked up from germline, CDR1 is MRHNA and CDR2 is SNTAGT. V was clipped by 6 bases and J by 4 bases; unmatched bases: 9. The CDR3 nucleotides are TGTGCCAGCAGCCCTACCCCGGGACAGGGCTATGGCTACACCTTC. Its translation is CASSPTPGQGYGYTF.

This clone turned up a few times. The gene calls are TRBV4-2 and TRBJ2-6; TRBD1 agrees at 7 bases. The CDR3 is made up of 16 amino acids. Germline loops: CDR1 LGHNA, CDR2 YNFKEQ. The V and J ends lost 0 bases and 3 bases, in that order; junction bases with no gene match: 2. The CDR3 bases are TGTGCCAGCAGCCAAGATCCAGGGGGTGGGGCCAACGTCCTGACTTTC. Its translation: CASSQDPGGGANVLTF.

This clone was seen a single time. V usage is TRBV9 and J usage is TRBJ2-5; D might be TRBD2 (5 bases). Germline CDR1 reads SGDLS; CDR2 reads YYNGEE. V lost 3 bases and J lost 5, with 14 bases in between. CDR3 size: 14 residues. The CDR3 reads CASSASGLGETQYF. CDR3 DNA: TGTGCCAGCAGCGCCAGCGGCTTGGGGGAGACCCAGTACTTC.

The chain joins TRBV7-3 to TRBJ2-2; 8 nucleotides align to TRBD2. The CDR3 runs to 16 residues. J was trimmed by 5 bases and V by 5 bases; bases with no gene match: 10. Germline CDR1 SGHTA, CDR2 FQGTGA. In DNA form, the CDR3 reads TGTGCCAGCAGCAGATTAGCGGGAATTCCAACCGGGGAGCTGTTTTTT. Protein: CASSRLAGIPTGELFF.

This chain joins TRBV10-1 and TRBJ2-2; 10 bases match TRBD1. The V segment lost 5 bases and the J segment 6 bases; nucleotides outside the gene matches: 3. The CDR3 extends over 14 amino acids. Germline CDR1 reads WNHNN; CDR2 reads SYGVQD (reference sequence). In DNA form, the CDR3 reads TGCGCCAGCAGTCGACAGGGGGCCTCCGGGGAGCTGTTTTTT. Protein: CASSRQGASGELFF.

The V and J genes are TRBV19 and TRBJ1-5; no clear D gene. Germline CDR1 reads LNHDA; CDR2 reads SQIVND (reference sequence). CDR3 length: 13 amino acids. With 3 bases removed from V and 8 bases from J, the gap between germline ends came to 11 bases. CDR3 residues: CASSMGIQKPQHF. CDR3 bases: TGTGCCAGTAGTATGGGCATTCAAAAGCCCCAGCATTTT.

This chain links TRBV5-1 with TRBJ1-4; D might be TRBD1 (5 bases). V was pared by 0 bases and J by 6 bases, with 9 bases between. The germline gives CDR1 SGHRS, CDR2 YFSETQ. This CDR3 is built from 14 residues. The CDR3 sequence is CASSLGRVDEKLFF. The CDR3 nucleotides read TGCGCCAGCAGCTTGGGCAGGGTGGATGAAAAACTGTTTTTT. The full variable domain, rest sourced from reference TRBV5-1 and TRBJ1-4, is KAGVTQTPRYLIKTRGQQVTLSCSPISGHRSVSWYQQTPGQGLQFLFEYFSETQRNKGNFPGRFSGRQFSNSRSEMNVSTLELGDSALYLCASSLGRVDEKLFFGSGTQLSVL.

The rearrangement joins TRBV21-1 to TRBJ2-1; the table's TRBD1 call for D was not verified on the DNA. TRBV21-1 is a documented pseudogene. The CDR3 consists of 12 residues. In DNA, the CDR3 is TGTGCCAGCAGTAACCTACGGGACAAGCAGTTCTTC. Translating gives CASSNLRDKQFF.

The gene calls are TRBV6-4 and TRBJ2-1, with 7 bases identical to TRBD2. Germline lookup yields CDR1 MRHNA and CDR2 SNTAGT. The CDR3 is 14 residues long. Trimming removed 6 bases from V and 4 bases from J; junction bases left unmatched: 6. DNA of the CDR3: TGTGCCAGCAGACGGTCTAGCGGATACAATGAGCAGTTCTTC. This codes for CASRRSSGYNEQFF.

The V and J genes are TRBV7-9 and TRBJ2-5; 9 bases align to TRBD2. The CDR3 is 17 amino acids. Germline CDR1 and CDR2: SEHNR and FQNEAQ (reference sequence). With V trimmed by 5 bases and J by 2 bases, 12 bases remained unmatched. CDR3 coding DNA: TGTGCCAGCAGCCCCCAGCCTAGCGGGATGGGTCAAGAGACCCAGTACTTC. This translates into CASSPQPSGMGQETQYF.

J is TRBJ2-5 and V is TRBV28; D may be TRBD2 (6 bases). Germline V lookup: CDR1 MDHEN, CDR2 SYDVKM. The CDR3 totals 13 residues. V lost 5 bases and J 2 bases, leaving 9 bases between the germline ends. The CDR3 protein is CASSRDLQETQYF. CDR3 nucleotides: TGTGCCAGCAGTCGGGACTTACAAGAGACCCAGTACTTC. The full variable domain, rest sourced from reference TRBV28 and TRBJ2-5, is DVKVTQSSRYLVKRTGEKVFLECVQDMDHENMFWYRQDPGLGLRLIYFSYDVKMKEKGDIPEGYSVSREKKERFSLILESASTNQTSMYLCASSRDLQETQYFGPGTRLLVL.

The DNA for the CDR3 is TGTGCCAGCAGCTCTTGGAGGTTGCGTGACACCATATATTTT. The encoded protein is CASSSWRLRDTIYF. The chain links TRBV5-6 to TRBJ1-3; D is undetermined. The V end was cut by 3 bases, the J end by 8 bases, with 15 bases between. The CDR3 sequence is 14 residues long. CDR1 is SGHDT, CDR2 YYEEEE, per germline.

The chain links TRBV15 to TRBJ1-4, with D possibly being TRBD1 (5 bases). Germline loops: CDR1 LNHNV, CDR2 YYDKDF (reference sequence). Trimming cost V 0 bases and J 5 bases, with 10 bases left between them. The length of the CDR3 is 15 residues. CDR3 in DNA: TGTGCCACCAGCAGAGAAAAGCGGGGGAATGAAAAACTGTTTTTT. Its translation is CATSREKRGNEKLFF.

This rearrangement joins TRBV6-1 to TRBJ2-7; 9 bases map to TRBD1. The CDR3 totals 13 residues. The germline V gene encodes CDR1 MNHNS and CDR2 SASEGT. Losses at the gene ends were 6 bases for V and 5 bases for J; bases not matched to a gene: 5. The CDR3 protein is CASSEGDRDEQYF. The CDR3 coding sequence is TGTGCCAGCAGCGAGGGGGACAGGGACGAGCAGTACTTC.

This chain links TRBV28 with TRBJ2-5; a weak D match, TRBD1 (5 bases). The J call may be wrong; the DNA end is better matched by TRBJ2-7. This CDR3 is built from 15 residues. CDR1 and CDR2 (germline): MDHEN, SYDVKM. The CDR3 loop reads CASRRDRYSSYEQYF. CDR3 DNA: TGTGCCAGCAGACGAGACAGATACAGCTCCTACGAGCAGTACTTC.

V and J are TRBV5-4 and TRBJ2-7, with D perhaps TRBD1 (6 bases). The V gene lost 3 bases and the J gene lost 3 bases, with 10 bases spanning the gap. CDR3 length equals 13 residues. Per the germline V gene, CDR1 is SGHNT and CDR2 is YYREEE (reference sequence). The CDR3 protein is CASSSKDSYEQYF. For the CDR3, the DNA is TGTGCCAGCAGCTCGAAGGACAGCTACGAGCAGTACTTC.

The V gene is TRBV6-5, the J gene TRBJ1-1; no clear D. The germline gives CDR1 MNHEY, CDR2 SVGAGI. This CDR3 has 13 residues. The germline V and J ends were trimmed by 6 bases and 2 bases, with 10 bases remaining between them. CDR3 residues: CASRWAPNTEAFF. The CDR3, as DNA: TGTGCCAGCAGATGGGCCCCTAACACTGAAGCTTTCTTT.

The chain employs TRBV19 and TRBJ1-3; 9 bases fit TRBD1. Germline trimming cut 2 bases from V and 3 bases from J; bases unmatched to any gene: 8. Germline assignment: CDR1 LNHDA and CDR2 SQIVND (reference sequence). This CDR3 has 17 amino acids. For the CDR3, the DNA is TGTGCCAGTAGTATACCGCGGGACAGGGCGATTGGAAACACCATATATTTT. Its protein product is CASSIPRDRAIGNTIYF. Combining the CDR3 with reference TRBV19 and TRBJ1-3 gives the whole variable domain DGGITQSPKYLFRKEGQNVTLSCEQNLNHDAMYWYRQDPGQGLRLIYYSQIVNDFQKGDIAEGYSVSREKKESFPLTVTSAQKNPTAFYLCASSIPRDRAIGNTIYFGEGSWLTVV.